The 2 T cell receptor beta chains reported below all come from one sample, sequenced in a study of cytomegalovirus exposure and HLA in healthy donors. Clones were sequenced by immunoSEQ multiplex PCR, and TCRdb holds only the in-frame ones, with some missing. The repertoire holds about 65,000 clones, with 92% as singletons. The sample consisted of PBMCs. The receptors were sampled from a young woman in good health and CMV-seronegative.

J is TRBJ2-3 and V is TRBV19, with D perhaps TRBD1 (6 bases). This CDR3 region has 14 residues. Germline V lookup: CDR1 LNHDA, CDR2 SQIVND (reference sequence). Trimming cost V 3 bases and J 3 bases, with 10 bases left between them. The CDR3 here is CASSMMRGTDTQYF. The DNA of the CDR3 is TGTGCCAGTAGTATGATGAGGGGGACAGATACGCAGTATTTT. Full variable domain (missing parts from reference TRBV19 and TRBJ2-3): DGGITQSPKYLFRKEGQNVTLSCEQNLNHDAMYWYRQDPGQGLRLIYYSQIVNDFQKGDIAEGYSVSREKKESFPLTVTSAQKNPTAFYLCASSMMRGTDTQYFGPGTRLTVL.

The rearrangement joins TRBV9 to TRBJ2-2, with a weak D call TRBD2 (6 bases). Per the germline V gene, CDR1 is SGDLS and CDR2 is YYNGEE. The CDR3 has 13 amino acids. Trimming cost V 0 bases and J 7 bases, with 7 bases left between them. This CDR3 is CASSVGGVGELFF. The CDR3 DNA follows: TGTGCCAGCAGCGTAGGGGGGGTCGGGGAGCTGTTTTTT.